Following are 23 T cell receptor beta chains from one sample sequenced in a study of human T cells and chemical hapten exposure. Described time point: pre-sensitization, week 0. Treatment reported: therapeutic diphenylcyclopropenone sensitization with weekly scalp DPC. TCRdb passed the RACE reads through MiXCR, listing each CDR3 protein once. Of 60,000 to 70,000 distinct CDR3 sequences listed, about a tenth are singletons. Specimen: whole blood, collected in connection with sensitization to the hapten diphenylcyclopropenone (DPC). Receptor source: a woman aged 45-65 years with alopecia areata. Some clones in this sample may be carry-over from other donors' samples.

A few counts support this clonotype. V is TRBV29-1 and J is TRBJ2-1; a possible D gene is TRBD1 (5 bases). The V gene lost 4 bases and the J gene lost 5 bases, with 12 bases spanning the gap. This CDR3 has 13 amino acids. Germline V gene sequence: CDR1 SQVTM, CDR2 ANQGSEA. CDR3 loop: CSVVTQEHNEQFF. As DNA, the CDR3 is TGCAGCGTTGTGACACAGGAGCACAATGAGCAGTTCTTC.

The V and J genes are TRBV10-3 and TRBJ2-7; D gene unclear. Trimming took 4 bases from V and 2 from J, leaving 6 bases between them. Germline-derived CDR1 and CDR2 are ENHRY and SYGVKD. The CDR3 covers 12 residues. DNA of the CDR3: TGTGCCATCAGTGCGACAACCTACGAGCAGTACTTC. This sequence encodes CAISATTYEQYF.

This clonotype was picked up many times. The chain uses TRBV10-1 and TRBJ2-7; 8 nucleotides agree with TRBD1. V trimming: 3 bases; J trimming: 7 bases; junction bases outside the gene matches: 2. CDR1 is WNHNN, CDR2 SYGVQD, per germline (reference sequence). There are 12 residues in the CDR3. The CDR3 DNA sequence: TGCGCCAGCAGTGAAAACAGGGGGGAGCAGTACTTC. This gives the protein CASSENRGEQYF.

This clonotype occurred a few times. The chain has TRBV25-1 and TRBJ1-2; D might be TRBD1 (6 bases). The CDR3 has 14 residues. Per germline, CDR1 MGHDK and CDR2 SYGVNS. V lost 0 bases and J 8 bases, leaving 13 bases between the germline ends. The CDR3 reads CASSEYRGRGGYTF. In nucleotides, the CDR3 is TGTGCCAGCAGTGAATATAGGGGGAGAGGCGGCTACACCTTC.

This clonotype was detected ten times or more. The chain couples TRBV20-1 to TRBJ1-1; TRBD1 aligns across 9 bases. The CDR3 length is 15 residues. Looked up from germline, CDR1 is DFQATT and CDR2 is SNEGSKA (reference sequence). The V and J ends lost 2 bases and 4 bases, in that order; junction bases with no gene match: 8. This CDR3 is CSARRDRARGTEAFF. CDR3 DNA sequence: TGCAGTGCTAGAAGGGACAGGGCAAGGGGCACTGAAGCTTTCTTT.

This clonotype was counted at least ten times. V is TRBV20-1 and J is TRBJ1-5; 9 bases align to TRBD1. V lost 5 bases, J lost 0 bases, and 11 bases stayed unmatched. This CDR3 contains 17 residues. The germline V gene encodes CDR1 DFQATT and CDR2 SNEGSKA (reference sequence). CDR3 nucleotides: TGCAGTGCTCCCCGGGACAGGGTTTTTTTTAGCAATCAGCCCCAGCATTTT. It yields the protein CSAPRDRVFFSNQPQHF.

The chain has TRBV4-3 and TRBJ2-3, with 8 bases that match TRBD2. The CDR3 sequence is 17 residues long. The junction had 5 bases not matched to a gene; V was cut back by 0 bases and J by 0 bases. In germline, CDR1 is LGHNA, CDR2 YSLEER. CDR3 loop: CASSQEVTSGSTDTQYF. In DNA form, the CDR3 reads TGCGCCAGCAGCCAAGAAGTCACTAGCGGTAGCACAGATACGCAGTATTTT.

This chain links TRBV4-2 with TRBJ2-6; a weak D match, TRBD1 (6 bases). There are 17 residues in the CDR3. Trimming took 0 bases from V and 0 from J, leaving 9 bases between them. CDR1 is LGHNA and CDR2 is YNFKEQ in the germline V gene. CDR3 loop: CASSQEGTSSGANVLTF. Here the CDR3 DNA reads TGTGCCAGCAGCCAAGAAGGGACAAGCTCTGGGGCCAACGTCCTGACTTTC.

In this sample, this clonotype turned up a few times. The chain combines TRBV2 with TRBJ2-4; 9 bases map to TRBD1. This CDR3 has 16 residues. Looked up from germline, CDR1 is SNHLY and CDR2 is FYNNEI. V lost 6 bases, J lost 1 base, and 7 bases stayed unmatched. The DNA for the CDR3 is TGTGCCAGCAGCGGGGGACAGGGAAGGGCCAAAAACATTCAGTACTTC. Translated, it gives CASSGGQGRAKNIQYF.

As to this clonotype: This may be a read error: a much more frequent sequence differs by one nucleotide. The rearrangement uses TRBV18 and TRBJ1-1, with D tentatively TRBD1 (5 bases). Looked up from germline, CDR1 is KGHSH and CDR2 is LQKENI. There are 14 residues in the CDR3. CDR3 nucleotides: TGTGTCAGCTCACCGCAGGGACCGGGCACTGAAGCTTTCTTT. Translation gives CVSSPQGPGTEAFF.

Ten or more counts support this clonotype. The chain recombines TRBV6-6 with TRBJ2-2; D gene unclear. The CDR3 length is 15 residues. Trimming shortened V by 0 bases and J by 0 bases, and 5 bases separated the two germline ends. Per the germline V gene, CDR1 is MNHNY and CDR2 is SVGAGI (reference sequence). CDR3 nucleotide sequence: TGTGCCAGCAGTTACTCATGGTCGAACACCGGGGAGCTGTTTTTT. Protein: CASSYSWSNTGELFF.

This clonotype was detected many times. The chain links TRBV6-4 to TRBJ2-3, with 8 nucleotides matching TRBD1. There are 15 residues in the CDR3. Per the germline V gene, CDR1 is MRHNA and CDR2 is SNTAGT. The V gene end was trimmed by 5 bases and the J gene end by 0 bases; junction bases not matched to a gene: 4. This chain's CDR3 is CASSFGQGSTDTQYF. The CDR3 DNA sequence: TGTGCCAGCAGTTTCGGACAGGGTAGCACAGATACGCAGTATTTT.

This rearrangement joins TRBV27 to TRBJ1-5; no clear D gene. CDR1 is MNHEY and CDR2 is SMNVEV in the germline V gene (reference sequence). The CDR3 is made up of 15 amino acids. V was cut by 4 bases and J by 2 bases, with 12 bases left in between. CDR3 residues: CASSSSWIGNQPQHF. CDR3 nucleotides: TGTGCCAGCAGTTCCTCTTGGATAGGCAATCAGCCCCAGCATTTT.

This clonotype was counted only a few times. The V gene is TRBV18, the J gene TRBJ2-1; 10 bases match TRBD2. V lost 3 bases, J lost 8 bases, and 4 bases stayed unmatched. The CDR3 runs to 14 residues. Per the germline V gene, CDR1 is KGHSH and CDR2 is LQKENI. The CDR3 is CASSPGLANYEQFF. The CDR3 nucleotides are TGTGCCAGCTCACCGGGACTAGCGAATTATGAGCAGTTCTTC.

This clonotype was observed many times. The chain has TRBV7-3 and TRBJ1-4; the D gene is possibly TRBD1 (6 bases). Germline V lookup: CDR1 SGHTA, CDR2 FQGTGA. This CDR3 region has 16 residues. The V and J ends lost 3 bases and 5 bases respectively, with 16 bases between them. The CDR3 spells CASSLQGPTSNEKLFF. The CDR3 DNA is TGTGCCAGCAGCTTGCAGGGGCCCACTTCGAATGAAAAACTGTTTTTT.

At least ten counts were recorded for this clonotype. The CDR3 DNA is TGCAGCGTTGAAAGGGGAGAAGCTTTCTTT. Its translation: CSVERGEAFF. The chain combines TRBV29-1 with TRBJ1-1; D might be TRBD1 (5 bases). The CDR3 consists of 10 residues. The germline V gene encodes CDR1 SQVTM and CDR2 ANQGSEA. Between the trimmed V and J ends, which lost 2 bases and 8 bases, there was a span of 6 bases.

This clonotype came up many times. The V call is TRBV11-2, the J call TRBJ2-7; 8 bases agree with TRBD1. After removal of 0 bases from V and 3 bases from J, the junction contained 4 bases not matched to a gene. Germline CDR1 reads SGHAT; CDR2 reads FQNNGV. The CDR3 spans 15 residues. Written as DNA, the CDR3 is TGTGCCAGCAGCTTAGAAGGTGACAGGGGCTACGAGCAGTACTTC. Its translation is CASSLEGDRGYEQYF.

At least ten counts were recorded for this clonotype. This rearrangement joins TRBV7-6 to TRBJ1-5; no definite D call. V lost 5 bases, J lost 3 bases, and 14 bases lay in between. The germline V gene encodes CDR1 SGHVS and CDR2 FNYEAQ. This CDR3 contains 15 residues. The CDR3 DNA follows: TGTGCCAGCAGCCCAAAAGCGGGATTCAATCAGCCCCAGCATTTT. Translation: CASSPKAGFNQPQHF.

This clonotype was detected a few times. The chain recombines TRBV29-1 with TRBJ1-1; D gene uncertain. Germline lookup yields CDR1 SQVTM and CDR2 ANQGSEA. Between the trimmed V and J ends, which lost 5 bases and 2 bases, there was a span of 12 bases. The CDR3 is 13 residues long. DNA of the CDR3: TGCAGCGTTTCTTGGACCACTAACACTGAAGCTTTCTTT. Translation: CSVSWTTNTEAFF.

This clonotype was recorded many times. The chain employs TRBV7-3 and TRBJ2-2; D uncertain. The CDR3 is made up of 15 amino acids. V lost 4 bases and J 7 bases, leaving 16 bases between the germline ends. Germline V CDR1 and CDR2: SGHTA, FQGTGA. The CDR3 nucleotides read TGTGCCAGCAGCTCTCGGTCAACTCCGGACGGGGAGCTGTTTTTT. Translated: CASSSRSTPDGELFF.

This clonotype was recorded at least ten times. The V call is TRBV12-3 or TRBV12-4, the J call TRBJ1-2; the match to TRBD1 covers 7 bases. CDR3 length: 13 residues. After removal of 6 bases from V and 8 bases from J, the junction contained 9 bases not matched to a gene. CDR3 nucleotide sequence: TGTGCCAGCAGCTTCACCCAGGGGGAGGGCTACACCTTC. Translating gives CASSFTQGEGYTF.

The rearrangement links TRBV6-5 to TRBJ2-7; D remains unclear. CDR1 and CDR2 from the germline V gene are MNHEY and SVGAGI. Trimming left V 0 bases short and J 2 bases short, with 11 bases between. The CDR3 covers 15 residues. CDR3 sequence reads: CASSYSRTGTYEQYF. CDR3 sequence (DNA): TGTGCCAGCAGTTACTCTCGTACGGGTACCTACGAGCAGTACTTC.

This clonotype was recorded many times. The chain uses TRBV18 and TRBJ1-5; 8 nucleotides align to TRBD1. The junction had 3 bases not matched to a gene; V was cut back by 6 bases and J by 2 bases. The V gene's germline CDR1 is KGHSH and CDR2 LQKENI. CDR3 length equals 14 residues. CDR3 coding DNA: TGTGCCAGCTCTTCGACAGGGGGCAATCAGCCCCAGCATTTT. It specifies CASSSTGGNQPQHF.